Listed below are T cell receptor beta chains from one sample, sequenced in a study of shared clonotypes between healthy human individuals. Profiled with immunoSEQ multiplex PCR; TCRdb holds only in-frame clones, not every one. This sample yields 2 million to 2.5 million clones, of which around 95% are seen a single time; about 0.13% belongs to the top ten. Sample: naive CD4+ T cells sorted from blood. Receptors originate from a man aged 18-30 years in good health. Each CDR3 is given without its conserved first and last residue.

j_call v_call cdr3_aa
TRBJ2-1 TRBV7-2 ASNLYNEQF
TRBJ1-5 TRBV19 ASSIIEKGDQPQH
TRBJ1-3 TRBV5-1 ASSPSSGQSLGNTIY
TRBJ2-7 TRBV20-1 SARGIYEQY
TRBJ2-7 TRBV5-1 ASSREAYEQY
TRBJ2-7 TRBV6-1 ASSGLQGRGNYEQY
TRBJ1-6 TRBV7-9 ASSSDRKNSPLH
TRBJ1-4 TRBV5-1 ASSLGQLNEKLF
TRBJ2-1 TRBV18 ASSPLPNNEQF
TRBJ2-3 TRBV19 ASSDRGESDTQY
TRBJ2-7 TRBV9 ASSGGKDYEQY
TRBJ2-5 TRBV13 ASSYGSSGGAETQY
TRBJ2-1 TRBV5-1 ASSRDWSNEQF
TRBJ2-5 TRBV2 ASRFGGEETQY
TRBJ2-7 TRBV21-1 ASSNRPGHHYLYEQY
TRBJ1-5 TRBV6-5 ASSYPDRAQPQH
TRBJ1-6 TRBV5-1 ASSLGGSSYNSPLH
TRBJ1-5 TRBV2 ASSSGTGFQPQH
TRBJ2-7 TRBV6-5 ASSPNPVEQY
TRBJ2-7 TRBV5-1 ASRGLAYEQY
TRBJ2-7 TRBV5-1 ASSLPMGASEQY
TRBJ2-1 TRBV30 AWSLSTEQF
TRBJ2-1 TRBV5-6 ASSSSSSYNEQF
TRBJ2-5 TRBV9 ASSSWDQETQY
TRBJ1-4 TRBV29-1 SVGEEKLF
TRBJ1-4 TRBV7-9 ASSTRQGVEEKLF
TRBJ2-3 TRBV6-6 ASHRTSTDTQY
TRBJ2-7 TRBV7-2 ASSFQTAGYEQY
TRBJ2-5 TRBV7-8 ASSLRRAVQETQY
TRBJ2-5 TRBV5-4 ASSLTGALLETQY
TRBJ2-5 TRBV10-2 ASRGWDTYQETQY
TRBJ1-1 TRBV7-9 ASSPMVNTEAF
TRBJ1-1 TRBV7-2 ASSQSGPEAF
TRBJ1-4 TRBV30 AWSILGKLF
TRBJ2-3 TRBV5-4 ASSSRLAGPDTQY
TRBJ1-2 TRBV30 AWSVPRGGYT
TRBJ1-4 TRBV7-9 ASSLGAGPNEKLF
TRBJ1-2 TRBV6-5 ASSSPDRANYGYT
TRBJ2-3 TRBV6-1 ASSEGVAGSDTQY
TRBJ1-1 TRBV6-6 ASGHERAEAF
TRBJ2-5 TRBV18 ASSPQTGGAETQY
TRBJ1-2 TRBV6-5 ASSSRPRGPSGYT
TRBJ1-1 TRBV10-1 ASSEVGAATEAF
TRBJ2-7 TRBV5-8 ASSLTVPPKY
TRBJ2-3 TRBV11-2 ASSLGLAGAHTQY
TRBJ2-2 TRBV10-2 ASSVYGKVTGELF
TRBJ1-4 TRBV7-2 ATGESEKLF
TRBJ2-2 TRBV18 ASSPPPFTGELF
TRBJ2-5 TRBV5-1 ASSLSGSETQY
TRBJ2-1 TRBV7-8 ASSLSLEKQF
TRBJ1-2 TRBV5-5 ASSSGTDYGYT
TRBJ2-7 TRBV4-3 ASSQAYGAGYEQY
TRBJ1-6 TRBV19 ATRMGGSSYNSPLH
TRBJ1-4 TRBV5-4 ASRGGPLEKLF